This record looks at one T cell receptor (beta chain) sequence and its context. The treatment was: oral pan-JAK inhibitor, 5-10 mg twice daily. The CDR3 length is 11 residues. Deletions cut 5 bases from V and 3 bases from J, with 5 bases between. Looked up from germline, CDR1 is DFQATT and CDR2 is SNEGSKA (reference sequence). This specimen comes from a study of CD8+ T cells in alopecia areata. Isolated RNA was reverse transcribed into cDNA used as the sequencing template. The protocol was immunoSEQ multiplex PCR, while the TCRdb copy is restricted to in-frame clones and leaves out a portion. The repertoire holds approximately 160,000 clones, about 60% seen once, with more than 13% in the top ten.

The chain combines TRBV20-1 with TRBJ1-3; D is unclear. The sequence derives from a human donor with alopecia areata. This specimen consisted of CD4+ T cells sorted from blood, obtained at week 24, from a patient treated with tofacitinib. Here the CDR3 reads CSAYYGNTIYF. Here the CDR3 DNA reads TGCAGTGCTTATTATGGAAACACCATATATTTT.